What follows are 17 T cell receptor beta chains derived from one specimen sequenced in a study of control samples from healthy donors and cancer patients. Generated by immunoSEQ multiplex PCR, the TCRdb table keeps only in-frame clones and is missing some. In the table there are about 80,000 clones, 88% of which are singletons. Sequencing was carried out using blood. These receptors all stem from a woman aged 45-65 years in good health.

Here the CDR3 DNA reads TGTGCCAGCAGTGTGGAAAGGAGTAATGAAAAACTGTTTTTT. It is translated as CASSVERSNEKLFF. V and J are TRBV2 and TRBJ1-4; D gene unclear. The V end was cut by 4 bases, the J end by 4 bases, with 10 bases between. CDR1 and CDR2 from the germline V gene are SNHLY and FYNNEI. This CDR3 contains 14 residues.

The gene calls are TRBV7-9 and TRBJ1-2, with a weak D call TRBD1 (5 bases). Germline lookup yields CDR1 SEHNR and CDR2 FQNEAQ (reference sequence). Between the trimmed V and J ends, which lost 5 bases and 8 bases, there was a span of 15 bases. The CDR3 runs to 13 residues. CDR3 sequence: CASSRDGGDGYTF. The CDR3 region has the DNA TGTGCCAGCAGCCGCGACGGCGGGGACGGCTACACCTTC.

The chain combines TRBV24-1 with TRBJ2-2; D unclear. This CDR3 is 16 amino acids long. Per the germline V gene, CDR1 is KGHDR and CDR2 is SFDVKD. V was cut by 5 bases and J by 4 bases, with 16 bases left in between. The CDR3 DNA is TGTGCCACCAGTGCTTTTGGGGAACCGGGCACCGGGGAGCTGTTTTTT. Protein product: CATSAFGEPGTGELFF.

This clone was counted a single time. V gene TRBV6-6 combines with J gene TRBJ2-1; 8 bases agree with TRBD2. CDR1 and CDR2 (germline): MNHNY, SVGAGI (reference sequence). The J segment lost 3 bases and the V segment lost 3 bases, leaving 1 base of the junction unmatched. The CDR3 consists of 14 residues. The CDR3 coding sequence is TGTGCCAGCAGTTATGCGGGGGGCTACAATGAGCAGTTCTTC. Its protein product is CASSYAGGYNEQFF.

This chain connects TRBV18 to TRBJ1-1; D not resolved. The germline gives CDR1 KGHSH, CDR2 LQKENI. The CDR3 extends over 13 amino acids. V lost 2 bases, J lost 7 bases, and 11 bases lay in between. The CDR3 DNA is TGTGCCAGCTCACCAGTGTCGGGATATGAAGCTTTCTTT. Amino acid sequence: CASSPVSGYEAFF. Full variable domain (rest looked up from reference TRBV18 and TRBJ1-1): NAGVMQNPRHLVRRRGQEARLRCSPMKGHSHVYWYRQLPEEGLKFMVYLQKENIIDESGMPKERFSAEFPKEGPSILRIQQVVRGDSAAYFCASSPVSGYEAFFGQGTRLTVV.

This chain uses TRBV4-1 with TRBJ1-6, with D uncertain. The germline gives CDR1 MGHRA, CDR2 YSYEKL. This CDR3 is 14 amino acids long. Trimming stripped 0 bases from V and 8 bases from J, with 8 bases between. The CDR3 loop is CASSQDLDDSPLHF. As DNA, the CDR3 is TGCGCCAGCAGCCAAGATCTAGATGATTCACCCCTCCACTTT.

The chain joins TRBV21-1 to TRBJ1-2; the table's D call, TRBD1, has no DNA check behind it. TRBV21-1 is a listed pseudogene. CDR3 size: 9 residues. In DNA, the CDR3 is TGTGCCACCATCTATGGCTACACCTTC. Its translation is CATIYGYTF.

This sequence joins TRBV6-5 and TRBJ2-1; D gene unclear. Between the trimmed V and J ends, which lost 6 bases and 7 bases, there was a span of 13 bases. Germline V gene sequence: CDR1 MNHEY, CDR2 SVGAGI. This CDR3 region has 13 residues. Here the CDR3 DNA reads TGTGCCAGCAGAAATCCGGGTGAGAATGAGCAGTTCTTC. Protein sequence: CASRNPGENEQFF.

This chain links TRBV29-1 with TRBJ2-7; 8 nucleotides match TRBD1. J lost 2 bases, V lost 4 bases, and 7 bases had no gene match. The CDR3 is 14 residues long. Germline loops: CDR1 SQVTM, CDR2 ANQGSEA. In DNA, the CDR3 is TGCAGCGTTGGGGGGACAGGCGGGACCTACGAGCAGTACTTC. Translation gives CSVGGTGGTYEQYF.

This clone occurred a few times. The V gene is TRBV14, the J gene TRBJ2-3, with D possibly called TRBD1 or TRBD2 (5 bases each). CDR1 SGHDN and CDR2 FVKESK come from the germline V gene. The CDR3 extends over 15 amino acids. Trimming stripped 1 base from V and 1 base from J, with 9 bases between. CDR3 loop: CASSQVLGGTDTQYF. The CDR3 nucleotides read TGTGCCAGCAGCCAAGTTCTGGGGGGCACAGATACGCAGTATTTT. Variable domain in full (rest from reference TRBV14 and TRBJ2-3): EAGVTQFPSHSVIEKGQTVTLRCDPISGHDNLYWYRRVMGKEIKFLLHFVKESKQDESGMPNNRFLAERTGGTYSTLKVQPAELEDSGVYFCASSQVLGGTDTQYFGPGTRLTVL.

V and J are TRBV4-1 and TRBJ1-2; no firm D call. The CDR3 runs 15 residues. The germline CDR1 and CDR2 sequences are MGHRA and YSYEKL. Between the trimmed V and J ends, which lost 2 bases and 1 base, there was a span of 11 bases. DNA of the CDR3: TGCGCCAGCAGCCAAACTCCTGACGGTAACTATGGCTACACCTTC. Residues: CASSQTPDGNYGYTF.

CDR3 loop: CATSRDVTDTEAFF. The CDR3 DNA reads TGTGCCACCAGCAGAGATGTAACAGACACTGAAGCTTTCTTT. The chain is built from TRBV15 and TRBJ1-1, with unresolved D. CDR1 and CDR2 from the germline V gene are LNHNV and YYDKDF (reference sequence). V was trimmed by 0 bases and J by 3 bases, leaving 8 bases between them. The length of the CDR3 is 14 residues.

The chain joins TRBV2 to TRBJ1-5, with D maybe TRBD1 (6 bases). The CDR3 covers 17 residues. V shed 5 bases and J shed 4 bases, with 21 bases lying between them. Per the germline V gene, CDR1 is SNHLY and CDR2 is FYNNEI. In DNA, the CDR3 is TGTGCCAGCAGTACACAGGGAGGGGGGGATCCGAATCAGCCCCAGCATTTT. Amino acid sequence: CASSTQGGGDPNQPQHF.

This sequence joins TRBV10-3 and TRBJ2-7, with D possibly being TRBD2 (5 bases). With 6 bases removed from V and 3 bases from J, the gap between germline ends came to 21 bases. CDR1 and CDR2 (germline): ENHRY, SYGVKD. The CDR3 is 16 residues long. In nucleotides, the CDR3 is TGTGCCATCAGCCAATTGCCCAAGGAGGAATTCTACGAGCAGTACTTC. Amino acids: CAISQLPKEEFYEQYF.

The rearrangement links TRBV3-1 (or the pseudogene TRBV3-2) to TRBJ1-1, with D uncertain. The germline gives CDR1 LGHDT, CDR2 YNNKEL (reference sequence). The CDR3 is 13 amino acids. Between the trimmed V and J ends, which lost 1 base and 7 bases, there was a span of 10 bases. CDR3 region: CASSQGYGGEAFF. CDR3 bases: TGTGCCAGCAGCCAAGGATATGGCGGTGAAGCTTTCTTT.

The rearrangement uses TRBV9 and TRBJ2-3, with D hard to call. Germline CDR1 and CDR2: SGDLS and YYNGEE. V was cut by 4 bases and J by 6 bases, with 15 bases left in between. The CDR3 has 14 residues. In DNA form, the CDR3 reads TGTGCCAGCAGCCCGCCGACCACCTTGGATACGCAGTATTTT. Protein: CASSPPTTLDTQYF.

This chain uses TRBV12-3 or TRBV12-4 with TRBJ2-2, with unresolved D. The V gene lost 10 bases and the J gene lost 5 bases, with 14 bases spanning the gap. This CDR3 contains 13 residues. The CDR3 here is CANRTPGTGELFF. CDR3 nucleotide sequence: TGTGCCAACCGGACGCCCGGGACCGGGGAGCTGTTTTTT.